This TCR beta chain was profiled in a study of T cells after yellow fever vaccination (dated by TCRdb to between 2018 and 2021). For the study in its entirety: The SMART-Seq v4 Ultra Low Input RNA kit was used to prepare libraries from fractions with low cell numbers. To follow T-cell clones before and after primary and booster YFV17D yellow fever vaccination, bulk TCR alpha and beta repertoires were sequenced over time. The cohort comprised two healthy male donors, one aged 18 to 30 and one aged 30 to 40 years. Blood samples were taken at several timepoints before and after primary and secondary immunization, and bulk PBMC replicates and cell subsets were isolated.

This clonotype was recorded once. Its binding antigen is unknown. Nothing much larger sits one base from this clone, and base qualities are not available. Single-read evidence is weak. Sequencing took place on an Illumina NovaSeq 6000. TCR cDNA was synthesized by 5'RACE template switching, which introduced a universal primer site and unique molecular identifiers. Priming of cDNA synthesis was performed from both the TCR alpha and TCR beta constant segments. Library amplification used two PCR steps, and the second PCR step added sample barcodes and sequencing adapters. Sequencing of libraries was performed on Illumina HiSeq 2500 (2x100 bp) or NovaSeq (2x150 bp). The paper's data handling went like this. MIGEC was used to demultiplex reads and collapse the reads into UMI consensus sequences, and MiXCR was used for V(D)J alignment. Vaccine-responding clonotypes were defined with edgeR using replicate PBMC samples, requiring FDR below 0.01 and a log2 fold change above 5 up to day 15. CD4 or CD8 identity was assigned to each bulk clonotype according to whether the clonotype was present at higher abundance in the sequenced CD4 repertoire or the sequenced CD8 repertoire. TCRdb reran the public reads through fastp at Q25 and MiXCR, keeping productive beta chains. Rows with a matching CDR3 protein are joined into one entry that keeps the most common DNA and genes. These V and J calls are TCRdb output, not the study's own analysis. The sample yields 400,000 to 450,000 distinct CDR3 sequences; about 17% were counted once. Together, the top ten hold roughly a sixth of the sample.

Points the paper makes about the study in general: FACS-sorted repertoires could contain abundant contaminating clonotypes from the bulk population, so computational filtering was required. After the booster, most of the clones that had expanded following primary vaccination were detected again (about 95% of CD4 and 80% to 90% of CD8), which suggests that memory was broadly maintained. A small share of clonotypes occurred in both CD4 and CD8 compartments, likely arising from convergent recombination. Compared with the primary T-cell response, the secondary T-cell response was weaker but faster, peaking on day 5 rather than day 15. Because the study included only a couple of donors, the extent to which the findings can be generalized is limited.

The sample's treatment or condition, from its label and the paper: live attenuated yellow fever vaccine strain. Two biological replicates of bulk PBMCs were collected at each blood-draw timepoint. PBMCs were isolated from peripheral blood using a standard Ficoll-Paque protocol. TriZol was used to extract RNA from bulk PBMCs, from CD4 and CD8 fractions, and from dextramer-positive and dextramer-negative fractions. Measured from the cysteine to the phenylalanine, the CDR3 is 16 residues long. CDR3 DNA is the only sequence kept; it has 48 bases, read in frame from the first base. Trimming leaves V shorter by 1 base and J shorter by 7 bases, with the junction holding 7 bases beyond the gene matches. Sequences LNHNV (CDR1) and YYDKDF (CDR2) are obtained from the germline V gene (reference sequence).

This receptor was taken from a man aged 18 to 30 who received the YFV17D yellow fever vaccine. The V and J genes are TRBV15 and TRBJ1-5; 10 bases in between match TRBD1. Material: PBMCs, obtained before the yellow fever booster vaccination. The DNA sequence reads TGTGCCACCAGCAGAGGACAGGGGGCGAGGGGGCAGCCCCAGCATTTT. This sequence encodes CATSRGQGARGQPQHF. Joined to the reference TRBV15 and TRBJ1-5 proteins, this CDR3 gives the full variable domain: DAMVIQNPRYQVTQFGKPVTLSCSQTLNHNVMYWYQQKSSQAPKLLFHYYDKDFNNEADTPDNFQSRRPNTSFCFLDIRSPGLGDTAMYLCATSRGQGARGQPQHFGDGTRLSIL.